Listed here is a single T cell receptor (beta chain). This sample was included in a study of blood T cell repertoires in COVID-19. Looking at the study overall: COVID-19 samples, acute and convalescent, were from the United States, Italy and Spain. Nucleic acid was either cDNA or gDNA, and it came from T cells, B-cell-depleted T cells, or PBMCs.

Germline CDR1 is SGHDN and CDR2 is FVKESK. This CDR3 has 15 amino acids. Trimming took off 5 bases at V and 13 bases at J, with 27 bases between the two ends. Original processing methods: Estimates of nucleated cell counts were drawn from the amplification of reference gene primers. TCRdb keeps only in-frame clones here, not all; method: immunoSEQ multiplex PCR. That table supplies the V and J calls and clone size; D and trimming were determined from the DNA. In the table there are about 49,000 clones, roughly 82% of which are singletons. The sample comprised peripheral blood. The sequence derives from a woman between 55 and 75 years old with acute or convalescent COVID-19. The chain carries TRBV14 and TRBJ2-7; D uncertain. The CDR3 DNA reads as TGTGCCAGCAGCAGGCTCGACTCGAACATCCCCTCCCAATACTTC. Protein product: CASSRLDSNIPSQYF.